Listed here is a single TCR beta chain. Its target is unknown. The CDR3 loop spans 16 amino acids. CDR1 is SGHAT, CDR2 FQNNGV, per germline. Libraries were prepared by immunoSEQ multiplex PCR; TCRdb keeps only in-frame clonotypes and omits some of them. The table has under 55,000 clones, roughly nine tenths seen once. The data belong to a study of OX40 agonist ivuxolimab in advanced cancers. Study summary: Six ivuxolimab dose levels, 0.01 to 10 mg/kg, were given intravenously every 2 weeks. Having had anti-PD-1, anti-PD-L1 or anti-CTLA-4 therapy before was allowed, and approximately 40% had some.

Findings and limits, study-wide: Average numbers of expanded clones were greater in CD8+ T cells than in CD4+.

This chain uses TRBV11-2 with TRBJ2-5; 8 bases line up with TRBD1. The J call may be mistaken, given a closer DNA end match to TRBJ2-7. The clonotype originates from an adult with an advanced solid tumor such as melanoma, head and neck, liver or kidney cancer. Here the sequenced sample was CD4+ or CD8+ T cells sorted from blood, taken in a trial of the OX40 agonist ivuxolimab. CDR3 bases: TGTGCCAGCAGCGCCCGTCGGGACAGGAGGACCTACGAGCAGTACTTC. It translates to CASSARRDRRTYEQYF.